The entry that follows covers one TCR beta chain sequence. Its matching antigen is unknown. CD45RO-negative CD8 cells positively selected for CCR7 made up the naive population, which excluded terminally differentiated effector memory CD45RA+ cells. This sample stems from a study of shared clonotypes between healthy human individuals. Overall study results and limits: Clonotype sharing among donors likely depends on sequencing depth. Richness estimates generally favored naive over memory subsets.

TCRdb keeps only in-frame clones here, not all; method: immunoSEQ multiplex PCR. The data show roughly 2,000,000 clones, with about 95% seen just once and approximately 1% held by the top ten. The source material was naive CD8+ T cells sorted from blood. This TCR was recovered from a man aged 18 to 29 in good health.

The CDR3 DNA is TGTGCCAGCCACCAGGGTCAAGAGACCCAGTACTTC. Its translation: CASHQGQETQYF. The chain links TRBV2 to TRBJ2-5; weak D call: TRBD1 (5 bases). The germline V and J ends were trimmed by 8 bases and 2 bases, with 9 bases remaining between them. CDR1 and CDR2 (germline): SNHLY, FYNNEI. The CDR3 runs 12 residues.